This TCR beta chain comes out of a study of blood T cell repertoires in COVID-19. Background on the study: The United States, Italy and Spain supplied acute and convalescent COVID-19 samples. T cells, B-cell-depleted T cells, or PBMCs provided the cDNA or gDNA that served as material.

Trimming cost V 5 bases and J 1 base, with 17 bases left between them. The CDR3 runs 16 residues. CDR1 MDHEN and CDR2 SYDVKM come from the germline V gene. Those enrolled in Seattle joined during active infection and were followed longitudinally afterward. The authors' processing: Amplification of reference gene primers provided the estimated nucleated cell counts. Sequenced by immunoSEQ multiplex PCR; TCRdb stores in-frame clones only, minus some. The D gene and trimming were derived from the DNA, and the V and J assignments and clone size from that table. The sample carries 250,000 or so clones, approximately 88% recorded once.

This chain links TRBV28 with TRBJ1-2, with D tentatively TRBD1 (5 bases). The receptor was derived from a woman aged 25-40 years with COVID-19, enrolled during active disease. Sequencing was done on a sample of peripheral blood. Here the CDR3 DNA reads TGTGCCAGCAGTCCCTCTAGGAGGGGATTTAACTATGGCTACACCTTC. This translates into CASSPSRRGFNYGYTF.